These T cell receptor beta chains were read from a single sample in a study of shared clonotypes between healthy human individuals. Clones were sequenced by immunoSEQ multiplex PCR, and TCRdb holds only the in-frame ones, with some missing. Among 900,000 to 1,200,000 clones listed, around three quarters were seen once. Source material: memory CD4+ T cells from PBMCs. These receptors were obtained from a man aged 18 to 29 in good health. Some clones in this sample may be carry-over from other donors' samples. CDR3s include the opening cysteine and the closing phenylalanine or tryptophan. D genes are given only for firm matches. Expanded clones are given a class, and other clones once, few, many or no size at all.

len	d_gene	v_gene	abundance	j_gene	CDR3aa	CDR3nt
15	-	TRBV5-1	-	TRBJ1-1	CASSLGAAWDTEAFF	TGCGCCAGCAGCTTGGGGGCAGCCTGGGACACTGAAGCTTTCTTT
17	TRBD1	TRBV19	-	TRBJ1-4	CASSPERYRGKFEKLFF	TGTGCCAGTAGTCCGGAGCGATACAGGGGAAAGTTTGAAAAACTGTTTTTT
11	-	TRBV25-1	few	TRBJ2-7	CASSGLYEQYF	TGTGCCAGCAGTGGCCTCTACGAGCAGTACTTC
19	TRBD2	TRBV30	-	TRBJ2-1	CAWSRAGVSGREGNNEQFF	TGTGCCTGGTCTCGAGCAGGTGTGAGCGGGAGGGAGGGGAACAATGAGCAGTTCTTC
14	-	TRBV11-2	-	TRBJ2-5	CATKLTGPLETQYF	TGTGCCACCAAGCTCACCGGCCCCCTGGAGACCCAGTACTTC
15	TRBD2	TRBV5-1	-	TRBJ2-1	CASSDTSGRPNEQFF	TGCGCCAGCAGCGATACTAGCGGGAGGCCGAATGAGCAGTTCTTC
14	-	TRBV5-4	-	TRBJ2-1	CASSLPSSYNEQFF	TGTGCCAGCAGCTTACCGAGCTCCTACAATGAGCAGTTCTTC
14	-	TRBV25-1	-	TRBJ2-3	CASSGPSIVDTQYF	TGTGCCAGCAGTGGGCCCTCGATAGTAGATACGCAGTATTTT
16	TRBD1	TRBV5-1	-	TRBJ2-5	CASSPGQGAAQETQYF	TGCGCCAGCAGCCCGGGACAGGGGGCAGCCCAAGAGACCCAGTACTTC
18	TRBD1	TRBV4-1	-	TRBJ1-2	CASSQGDRGAVGDYGYTF	TGCGCCAGCAGCCAAGGGGACAGGGGAGCGGTTGGGGACTATGGCTACACCTTC
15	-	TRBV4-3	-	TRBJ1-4	CASSRSRDGNEKLFF	TGCGCCAGCAGCCGGTCCCGGGACGGAAATGAAAAACTGTTTTTT
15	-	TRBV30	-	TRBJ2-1	CACKMGQTLYNEQFF	TGTGCCTGTAAAATGGGTCAGACTCTCTACAATGAGCAGTTCTTC
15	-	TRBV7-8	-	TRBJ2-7	CASSPRLGSLRRQYF	TGTGCCAGCAGCCCGCGACTCGGGTCCCTACGAAGGCAGTACTTC
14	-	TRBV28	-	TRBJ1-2	CASSLIGRSYGYTF	TGTGCCAGCAGTTTAATCGGCAGATCCTATGGCTACACCTTC
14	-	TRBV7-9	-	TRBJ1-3	CASSRQVSGNTIYF	TGTGCCAGCAGCCGACAGGTCTCTGGAAACACCATATATTTT
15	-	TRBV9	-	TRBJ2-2	CASSVGPSFTGELFF	TGTGCCAGCAGCGTAGGGCCTAGCTTCACCGGGGAGCTGTTTTTT
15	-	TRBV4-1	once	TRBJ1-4	CASSQDRSGNEKLFF	TGCGCCAGCAGCCAAGATCGGTCCGGGAATGAAAAACTGTTTTTT
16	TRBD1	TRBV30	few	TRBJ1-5	CAWTSSTGLSNQPQHF	TGTGCCTGGACCTCATCGACAGGGCTTAGCAATCAGCCCCAGCATTTT
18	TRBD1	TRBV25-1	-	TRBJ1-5	CASSDMGTGTPSNQPQHF	TGTGCCAGCAGTGATATGGGGACAGGGACCCCTAGCAATCAGCCCCAGCATTTT
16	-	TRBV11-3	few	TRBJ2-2	CASSSLSGKSTGELFF	TGTGCCAGCAGCTCACTCAGCGGCAAGAGCACCGGGGAGCTGTTTTTT
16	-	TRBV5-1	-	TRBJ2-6	CASSPGRDSGANVLTF	TGCGCCAGCAGCCCGGGACGGGACTCTGGGGCCAACGTCCTGACTTTC
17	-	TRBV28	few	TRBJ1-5	CASSSLAGKLSDQPQHF	TGTGCCAGCAGTTCCCTGGCAGGGAAGTTAAGCGATCAGCCCCAGCATTTT
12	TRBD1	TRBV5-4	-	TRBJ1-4	CASSRTGEKLFF	TGTGCCAGCAGCCGGACAGGGGAAAAACTGTTTTTT
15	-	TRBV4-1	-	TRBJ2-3	CASSQDGRLTDTQYF	TGCGCCAGCAGCCAAGATGGGCGGCTCACAGATACGCAGTATTTT
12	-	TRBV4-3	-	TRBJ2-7	CASSLLSRKQYF	TGCGCCAGCAGCCTCCTCAGTCGTAAGCAGTACTTC
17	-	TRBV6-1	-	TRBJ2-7	CASSAREWGGRPYEQYF	TGTGCCAGCAGTGCCCGCGAGTGGGGGGGCCGCCCCTACGAGCAGTACTTC
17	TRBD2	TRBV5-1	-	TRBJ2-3	CASSRRLAGADPDTQYF	TGCGCCAGCAGCCGCCGACTAGCGGGAGCAGATCCAGATACGCAGTATTTT
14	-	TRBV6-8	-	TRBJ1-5	CASSYIFSNQPQHF	TGTGCCAGCAGTTATATCTTTAGCAATCAGCCCCAGCATTTT
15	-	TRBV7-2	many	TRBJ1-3	CASSVQGFSGNTIYF	TGTGCCAGCAGCGTCCAGGGGTTCTCTGGAAACACCATATATTTT
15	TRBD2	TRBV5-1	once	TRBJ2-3	CASSLLAGFTDTQYF	TGCGCCAGCAGCTTGTTAGCGGGGTTCACAGATACGCAGTATTTT
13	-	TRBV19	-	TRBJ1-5	CASNWVGDQPQHF	TGTGCCAGTAATTGGGTTGGGGATCAGCCCCAGCATTTT
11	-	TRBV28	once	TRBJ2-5	CASTSEETQYF	TGTGCCAGCACCTCTGAAGAGACCCAGTACTTC
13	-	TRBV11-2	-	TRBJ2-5	CASSGGLRETQYF	TGTGCCAGCAGCGGGGGATTGAGGGAGACCCAGTACTTC
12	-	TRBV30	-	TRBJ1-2	CAWSAKAYGYTF	TGTGCCTGGAGTGCCAAGGCCTATGGCTACACCTTC
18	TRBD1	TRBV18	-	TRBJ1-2	CASSPLRTGGPRSYGYTF	TGTGCCAGCTCACCACTTCGGACAGGGGGCCCGAGATCCTATGGCTACACCTTC
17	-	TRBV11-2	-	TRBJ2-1	CASSLDLAGGDYNEQFF	TGTGCCAGCAGCTTAGATCTTGCTGGGGGAGACTACAATGAGCAGTTCTTC
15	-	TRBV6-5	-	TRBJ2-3	CASSYKRSSTDTQYF	TGTGCCAGCAGTTATAAGCGATCTAGCACAGATACGCAGTATTTT
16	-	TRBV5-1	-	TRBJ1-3	CASSETGPLFGNTIYF	TGCGCCAGCAGCGAAACAGGACCCCTATTTGGAAACACCATATATTTT
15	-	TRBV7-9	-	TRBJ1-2	CASSLGQNPNYGYTF	TGTGCCAGCAGCTTAGGTCAGAATCCTAACTATGGCTACACCTTC
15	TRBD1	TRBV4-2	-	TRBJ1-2	CASSPTDRWGDGYTF	TGTGCCAGCAGCCCGACGGACAGGTGGGGAGATGGCTACACCTTC
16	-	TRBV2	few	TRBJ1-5	CASSPPGRNSNQPQHF	TGTGCCAGCAGTCCACCGGGACGGAATAGCAATCAGCCCCAGCATTTT
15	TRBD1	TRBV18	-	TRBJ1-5	CASSPQGDSNQPQHF	TGTGCCAGCTCACCCCAGGGGGATAGCAATCAGCCCCAGCATTTT
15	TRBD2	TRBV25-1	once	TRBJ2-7	CASSVVSSGSYEQYF	TGTGCCAGCAGTGTTGTCTCTAGCGGGAGTTACGAGCAGTACTTC
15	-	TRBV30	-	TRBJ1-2	CAWSVQGGGLYGYTF	TGTGCCTGGAGTGTACAGGGAGGTGGGCTATATGGCTACACCTTC
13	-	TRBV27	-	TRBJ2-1	CASIKGASNEQFF	TGTGCCAGCATCAAAGGGGCTAGCAATGAGCAGTTCTTC
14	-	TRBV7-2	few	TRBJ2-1	CASSPVRAVNEQFF	TGTGCCAGCAGCCCCGTTCGGGCAGTCAATGAGCAGTTCTTC
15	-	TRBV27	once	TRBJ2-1	CASRRTPTSPNEQFF	TGTGCCAGCAGGCGTACGCCGACAAGCCCCAATGAGCAGTTCTTC
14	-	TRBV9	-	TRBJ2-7	CASSAQVEHYEQYF	TGTGCCAGCAGCGCGCAGGTGGAGCACTACGAGCAGTACTTC
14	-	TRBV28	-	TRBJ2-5	CASSSAGGRSAQYF	TGTGCCAGCAGTTCAGCGGGTGGCAGATCGGCCCAGTACTTC
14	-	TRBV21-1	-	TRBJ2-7	CASSSRTGFDEQYF	TGTGCCAGCAGCTCCCGGACAGGGTTCGACGAGCAGTACTTC
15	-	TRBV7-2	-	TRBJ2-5	CASSSTGQHQETQYF	TGTGCCAGCAGTTCCACCGGACAGCATCAAGAGACCCAGTACTTC
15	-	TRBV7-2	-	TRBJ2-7	CASSPRIARSYEQYF	TGTGCCAGCAGCCCACGGATAGCTCGGTCCTACGAGCAGTACTTC
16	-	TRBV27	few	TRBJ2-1	CASRPGLRITDNEQFF	TGTGCCAGCAGGCCGGGACTTCGGATTACGGACAATGAGCAGTTCTTC
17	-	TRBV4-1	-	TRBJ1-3	CASSQGGGGMAGNTIYF	TGCGCCAGCAGCCAAGGGGGAGGGGGGATGGCTGGAAACACCATATATTTT
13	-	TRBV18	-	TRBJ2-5	CASSPEFWETQYF	TGTGCCAGCTCACCGGAGTTCTGGGAGACCCAGTACTTC
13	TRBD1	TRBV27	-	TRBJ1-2	CASSLRGRAGYTF	TGTGCCAGCAGTCTAAGGGGGCGGGCTGGCTACACCTTC
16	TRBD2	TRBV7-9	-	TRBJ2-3	CASSRTSGISTDTQYF	TGTGCCAGCAGCCGCACTAGCGGGATAAGTACAGATACGCAGTATTTT
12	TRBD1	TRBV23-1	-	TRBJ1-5	CATRGRNQPQHF	TGCGCCACCAGGGGGCGAAATCAGCCCCAGCATTTT
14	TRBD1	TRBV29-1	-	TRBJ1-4	CSVSSGQGFEKLFF	TGCAGCGTTTCCTCGGGACAGGGCTTTGAAAAACTGTTTTTT
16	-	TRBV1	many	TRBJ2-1	CTSSQVRLAGVNEQFF	TGCACCAGCAGCCAAGTGCGACTAGCGGGAGTAAATGAGCAGTTCTTC